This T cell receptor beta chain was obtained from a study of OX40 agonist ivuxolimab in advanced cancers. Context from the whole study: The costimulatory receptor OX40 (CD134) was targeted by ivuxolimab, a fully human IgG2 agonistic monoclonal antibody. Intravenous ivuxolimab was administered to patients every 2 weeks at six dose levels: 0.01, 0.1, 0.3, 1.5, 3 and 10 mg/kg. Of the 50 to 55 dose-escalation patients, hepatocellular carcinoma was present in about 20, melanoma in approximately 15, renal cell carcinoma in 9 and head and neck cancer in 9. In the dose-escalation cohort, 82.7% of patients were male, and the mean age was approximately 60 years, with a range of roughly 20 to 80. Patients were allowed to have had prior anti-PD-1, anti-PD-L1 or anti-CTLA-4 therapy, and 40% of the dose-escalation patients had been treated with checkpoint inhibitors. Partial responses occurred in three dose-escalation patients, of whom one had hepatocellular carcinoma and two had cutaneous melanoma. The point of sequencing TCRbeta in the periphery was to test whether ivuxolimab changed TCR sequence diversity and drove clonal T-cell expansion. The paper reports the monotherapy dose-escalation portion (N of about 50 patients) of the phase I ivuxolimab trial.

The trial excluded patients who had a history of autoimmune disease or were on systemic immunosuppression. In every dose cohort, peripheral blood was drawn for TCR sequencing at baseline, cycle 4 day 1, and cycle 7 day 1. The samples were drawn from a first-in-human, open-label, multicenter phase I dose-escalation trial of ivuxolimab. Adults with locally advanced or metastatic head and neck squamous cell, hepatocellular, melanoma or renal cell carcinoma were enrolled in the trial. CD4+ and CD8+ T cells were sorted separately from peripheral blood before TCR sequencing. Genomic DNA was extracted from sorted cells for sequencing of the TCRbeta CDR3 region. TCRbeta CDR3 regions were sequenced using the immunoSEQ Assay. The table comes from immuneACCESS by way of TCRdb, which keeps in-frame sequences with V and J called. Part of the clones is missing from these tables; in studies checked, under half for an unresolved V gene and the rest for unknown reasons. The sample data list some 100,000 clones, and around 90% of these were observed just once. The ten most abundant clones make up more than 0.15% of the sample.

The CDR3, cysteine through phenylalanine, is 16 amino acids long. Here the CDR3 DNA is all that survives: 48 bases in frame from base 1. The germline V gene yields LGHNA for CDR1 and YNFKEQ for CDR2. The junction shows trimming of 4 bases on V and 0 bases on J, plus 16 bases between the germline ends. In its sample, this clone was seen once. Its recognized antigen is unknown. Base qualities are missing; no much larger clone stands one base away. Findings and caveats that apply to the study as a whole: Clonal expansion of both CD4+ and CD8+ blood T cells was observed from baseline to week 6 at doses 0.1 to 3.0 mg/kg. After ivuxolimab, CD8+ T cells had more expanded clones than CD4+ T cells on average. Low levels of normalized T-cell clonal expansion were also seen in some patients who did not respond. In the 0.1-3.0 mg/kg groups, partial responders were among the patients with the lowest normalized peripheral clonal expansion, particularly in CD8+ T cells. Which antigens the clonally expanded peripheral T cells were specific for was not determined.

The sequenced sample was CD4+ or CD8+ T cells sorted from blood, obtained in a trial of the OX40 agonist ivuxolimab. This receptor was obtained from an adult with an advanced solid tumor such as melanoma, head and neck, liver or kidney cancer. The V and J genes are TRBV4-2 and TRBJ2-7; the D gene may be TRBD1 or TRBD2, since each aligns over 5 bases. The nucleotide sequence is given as TGTGCCAGCAGCCGCCTTGGGGGTACCAGCTCCTACGAGCAGTACTTC. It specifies CASSRLGGTSSYEQYF.